This T cell receptor beta chain was captured by sequencing in a study of blood T cell repertoires in COVID-19. The CDR3 totals 11 residues. The germline V and J ends were trimmed by 5 bases and 8 bases, with 9 bases remaining between them. The germline gives CDR1 KGHSH, CDR2 LQKENI. In the source study's methods: Amplification of reference gene primers was used by the study to estimate nucleated cell counts. Produced via immunoSEQ multiplex PCR; TCRdb's table is partial and in-frame only. The D gene and trimming were derived from the DNA, and the V and J assignments and clone size from that table. The sample yields just over 150,000 clones, roughly 90% seen once. The study drew participants aged about 18 to 90 years from some 25 US areas. Grouping used clinical history reported by participants in a survey and questionnaire.

This receptor was obtained from a woman between 45 and 65 years old who had recovered from COVID-19. The genes are TRBV18 and TRBJ1-2, with D possibly being TRBD1 (6 bases). Input material: PBMCs or T cells enriched from blood (not recorded which). CDR3 sequence (DNA): TGTGCCAGCTCAGACAGGATAGGCTACACCTTC. Residues: CASSDRIGYTF.